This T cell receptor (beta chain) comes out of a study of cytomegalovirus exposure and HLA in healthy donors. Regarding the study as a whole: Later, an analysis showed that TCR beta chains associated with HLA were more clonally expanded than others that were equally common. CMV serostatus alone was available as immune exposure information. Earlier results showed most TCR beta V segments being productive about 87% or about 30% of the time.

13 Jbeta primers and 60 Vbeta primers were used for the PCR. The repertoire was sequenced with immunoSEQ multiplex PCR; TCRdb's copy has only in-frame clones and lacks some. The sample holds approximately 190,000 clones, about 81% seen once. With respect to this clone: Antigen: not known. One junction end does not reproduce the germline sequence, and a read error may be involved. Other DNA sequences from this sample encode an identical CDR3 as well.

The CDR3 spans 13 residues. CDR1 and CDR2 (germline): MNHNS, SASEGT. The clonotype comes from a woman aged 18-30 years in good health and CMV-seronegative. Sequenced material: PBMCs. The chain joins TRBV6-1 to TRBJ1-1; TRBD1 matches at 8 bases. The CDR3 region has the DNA TGTGCCACCGCGGACAGGGCCAACACCGAAGCTTTCTTT. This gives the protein CATADRANTEAFF.